These 15 T cell receptor beta chains came from one sample sequenced in a study of cytomegalovirus exposure and HLA in healthy donors. The PCR used 60 Vbeta and 13 Jbeta primers. Here immunoSEQ multiplex PCR was the method, and the copy in TCRdb shows in-frame clones only, minus some. The sample totals about 120,000 clones. Sample: PBMCs. These receptors were obtained from a woman aged 35 to 49 in good health and CMV-seropositive.

The J gene is TRBJ2-7, the V gene TRBV5-1, with 12 bases that match TRBD1. V gave up 4 bases and J gave up 7 bases; unmatched junction bases: 9. The length of the CDR3 is 15 residues. CDR1 is SGHRS and CDR2 is YFSETQ in the germline V gene. CDR3 loop: CASSAGTGGVGEQYF. As DNA, the CDR3 is TGCGCCAGCAGCGCCGGGACAGGGGGCGTGGGAGAGCAGTACTTC.

The genes are TRBV14 and TRBJ2-3, with TRBD1 matching 9 bases. Germline V lookup: CDR1 SGHDN, CDR2 FVKESK. The CDR3 covers 18 residues. Trimming cost V 0 bases and J 0 bases; bases outside gene matches: 7. The CDR3 DNA sequence: TGTGCCAGCAGCCAAGATTTCGGGACAGGGTTGAGCACAGATACGCAGTATTTT. Its protein product is CASSQDFGTGLSTDTQYF.

The rearrangement uses TRBV29-1 and TRBJ1-2; D not resolved. Germline V gene sequence: CDR1 SQVTM, CDR2 ANQGSEA. V was shortened by 7 bases and J by 3 bases, with 18 bases between the two germline ends. The CDR3 extends over 14 amino acids. The CDR3 protein is CSAEGTGGYYGYTF. CDR3 nucleotide sequence: TGCAGCGCGGAGGGAACGGGAGGGTACTATGGCTACACCTTC.

The gene calls are TRBV28 and TRBJ2-7; 9 nucleotides match TRBD1. Trimming took 6 bases from V and 2 from J; bases not matched to a gene: 5. The CDR3 consists of 14 residues. Per germline, CDR1 MDHEN and CDR2 SYDVKM. The CDR3 here is CASRWDRVAYEQYF. CDR3 sequence (DNA): TGTGCCAGCAGGTGGGACAGGGTTGCCTACGAGCAGTACTTC.

CDR3 nucleotide sequence: TGTGCCAGCAGCACCCCAGGTGGGGGCCGGAACACTGAAGCTTTCTTT. As protein: CASSTPGGGRNTEAFF. The chain uses TRBV9 and TRBJ1-1, with D perhaps TRBD1 (6 bases). V shed 4 bases and J shed 1 base, with 17 bases lying between them. This CDR3 spans 16 amino acids. Germline V gene sequence: CDR1 SGDLS, CDR2 YYNGEE.

This rearrangement joins TRBV6-1 to TRBJ1-4; 11 nucleotides agree with TRBD1. Looked up from germline, CDR1 is MNHNS and CDR2 is SASEGT. CDR3 size: 14 residues. Trimming took 6 bases from V and 5 from J; bases not matched to a gene: 2. In DNA form, the CDR3 reads TGTGCCAGCAGGGGGGACAGGGGGAATGAAAAACTGTTTTTT. Translating it yields CASRGDRGNEKLFF.

The J gene is TRBJ2-3, the V gene TRBV7-3; 7 bases agree with TRBD1. Trimming took 5 bases from V and 7 from J; bases not matched to a gene: 9. The CDR3 extends over 14 amino acids. Germline CDR1 reads SGHTA; CDR2 reads FQGTGA. CDR3 bases: TGTGCCAGCAGCGTTAATACAGGGGCAAATACGCAGTATTTT. Its translation: CASSVNTGANTQYF. Looking up the rest from reference TRBV7-3 and TRBJ2-3 gives the full variable domain: GAGVSQTPSNKVTEKGKYVELRCDPISGHTALYWYRQSLGQGPEFLIYFQGTGAADDSGLPNDRFFAVRPEGSVSTLKIQRTERGDSAVYLCASSVNTGANTQYFGPGTRLTVL.

This clone is classed as medium-sized by frequency. The chain is built from TRBV7-6 and TRBJ1-2; no reliable D call. V was trimmed by 6 bases and J by 2 bases, leaving 16 bases between them. Germline V gene data show CDR1 as SGHVS and CDR2 as FNYEAQ. This CDR3 region has 15 residues. CDR3 bases: TGTGCCAGCAGTCCCCATGAGGGCAGAAACTATGGCTACACCTTC. Translation: CASSPHEGRNYGYTF. The full variable domain, completed using reference TRBV7-6 and TRBJ1-2, is GAGVSQSPRYKVTKRGQDVALRCDPISGHVSLYWYRQALGQGPEFLTYFNYEAQQDKSGLPNDRFSAERPEGSISTLTIQRTEQRDSAMYRCASSPHEGRNYGYTFGSGTRLTVV.

The rearrangement joins TRBV2 to TRBJ2-4; D is unclear. The V gene's germline CDR1 is SNHLY and CDR2 FYNNEI. This CDR3 spans 15 amino acids. The V end was cut by 2 bases, the J end by 0 bases, with 8 bases between. The CDR3 spells CASSERLIAKNIQYF. CDR3 coding DNA: TGTGCCAGCAGTGAACGACTTATAGCCAAAAACATTCAGTACTTC.

J is TRBJ2-7 and V is TRBV7-2, with 10 nucleotides matching TRBD1. V lost 3 bases to trimming and J lost 6 bases; unmatched junction nucleotides: 11. The length of the CDR3 is 16 residues. CDR1 is SGHTA, CDR2 FQGNSA, per germline. The CDR3 protein is CASSLPRDRGSGEQYF. In DNA, the CDR3 is TGTGCCAGCAGCTTGCCCCGGGACAGGGGATCGGGCGAGCAGTACTTC.

This rearrangement joins TRBV28 to TRBJ1-4, with 10 bases that match TRBD1. Germline values: CDR1 MDHEN, CDR2 SYDVKM. Trimming took 11 bases from V and 8 from J; bases not matched to a gene: 8. CDR3 length: 13 residues. For the CDR3, the DNA is TGTGCCGGCCATGGACAGGGGGACGAAAAACTGTTTTTT. This encodes CAGHGQGDEKLFF.

CDR3 residues: CSVGQGVLGEQYF. The CDR3 bases are TGCAGCGTCGGACAGGGGGTTTTAGGCGAGCAGTACTTC. This sequence joins TRBV29-1 and TRBJ2-7; 10 nucleotides agree with TRBD1. The CDR3 is 13 amino acids. Trimming cost V 6 bases and J 6 bases; bases outside gene matches: 8. CDR1 and CDR2 (germline): SQVTM, ANQGSEA.

The rearrangement joins TRBV27 to TRBJ2-7; the D gene is possibly TRBD2 (6 bases). Per the germline V gene, CDR1 is MNHEY and CDR2 is SMNVEV (reference sequence). CDR3 length: 13 residues. V dropped 6 bases and J dropped 9 bases, with 18 bases sitting between them. The CDR3 sequence: CASRKTEGPGQYF. CDR3 nucleotides: TGTGCCAGCAGGAAGACGGAGGGGCCGGGGCAGTACTTC.

For this clone: The sample has other DNA sequences that encode this CDR3 too. This sequence joins TRBV18 and TRBJ2-7; maybe TRBD1 (6 bases). Trimming took 2 bases from V and 3 from J, leaving 8 bases between them. Germline CDR1 and CDR2: KGHSH and LQKENI. This CDR3 region has 13 residues. The chain's CDR3 is CASSPGGGYEQYF. The CDR3 DNA follows: TGTGCCAGCTCACCAGGGGGCGGCTACGAGCAGTACTTC.

CDR3: CASSLWGPYEQYF. CDR3 sequence (DNA): TGTGCCAGCAGTTTATGGGGGCCCTACGAGCAGTACTTC. The J gene is TRBJ2-7, the V gene TRBV27; a possible D gene is TRBD1 (6 bases). The CDR3 is made up of 13 amino acids. V lost 1 base, J lost 2 bases, and 6 bases lay in between. Germline CDR1 and CDR2: MNHEY and SMNVEV (reference sequence).